This T cell receptor beta chain originates from a study of Ad26.COV2.S vaccination and SARS-CoV-2 variants. Study conclusions and caveats: The TCR breadth and depth analyses may have understated or missed part of the total T cell responses. Recipients of either vaccine or placebo displayed similar breadth of non-spike TCRs. Substantial breadth in spike-specific CD8+ and CD4+ T cell responses was reportedly seen after vaccination.

Assay: immunoSEQ multiplex PCR; the TCRdb copy retains only in-frame clones and omits some. This sample has about 400,000 clones, with more than 85% found just once. Treatment specified: about 20 received Ad26.COV2.S at low or high dose, single or two shots; roughly five received placebo; per-sample allocation not given. Specimen acquisition occurred on day 63 following the initial vaccine or placebo injection. Germline V lookup: CDR1 MNHEY, CDR2 SMNVEV (reference sequence). The CDR3 has 14 amino acids. V lost 7 bases, J lost 2 bases, and 12 bases lay in between. In the case of this clone: Its antigen is currently unknown.

The sequence was obtained from a person aged 18 to 59 who received the Ad26.COV2.S COVID-19 vaccine or a placebo. This sequence joins TRBV27 and TRBJ2-1; a possible D gene is TRBD1 (5 bases). This specimen consisted of peripheral blood, obtained in a trial of Ad26.COV2.S vaccine versus placebo. CDR3 residues: CASMGRGTYNEQFF. The CDR3 DNA follows: TGTGCCAGCATGGGTAGGGGAACCTACAATGAGCAGTTCTTC.